Below, 24 T cell receptor gamma chains from the same sample are listed, as sequenced in a study of Vδ1+ human thymocytes. These TCRs' antigens remain unknown. General study findings and limits: Thymic TRG and TRD repertoires appeared highly polyclonal, with Gaussian CDR3 length distributions.

Extracted RNA was reverse transcribed into cDNA. The CDR3 regions were amplified by multiplex PCR from V-gene primers to a constant-region primer. TCRdb re-processed the multiplex PCR reads via CATT. Of tens of thousands of gamma-chain clones in the sample, about 19% are singletons; the top ten hold roughly 2%. Sequencing used Vdelta1+ gamma-delta thymocytes from the thymus. The subset: FACS-sorted CD3+ TCRalphabeta- TCRVdelta1+ TCRVdelta2- thymocytes. Source of these receptors: a girl under three years old who had congenital heart surgery.

This clone was counted a few times. The chain carries TRGV4 and TRGJ1 or TRGJ2. V trimming: 3 bases; J trimming: 9 bases; junction bases outside the gene matches: 5. Germline lookup yields CDR1 EGSTGY and CDR2 YDSYTSSV. CDR3 size: 11 residues. Here the CDR3 DNA reads TGTGCCACCTGGGATAAAATTAAGAAACTCTTT. Translating gives CATWDKIKKLF.

The chain employs TRGV9 and TRGJ1 or TRGJ2. Looked up from germline, CDR1 is GITISATS and CDR2 is ISYDGTV (reference sequence). The V gene end was trimmed by 4 bases and the J gene end by 11 bases; junction bases not matched to a gene: 11. The CDR3 sequence is 12 residues long. The CDR3 region is CALWETDLEKLF. CDR3 sequence (DNA): TGTGCCTTGTGGGAAACCGATTTGGAGAAACTCTTT.

This chain uses TRGV8 with TRGJ1 or TRGJ2. The CDR3 sequence is 10 residues long. V was clipped by 1 base and J by 12 bases; unmatched bases: 3. The germline V gene has CDR1 VENAVY and CDR2 YDSYNSRV. DNA for the CDR3: TGTGCCACCTGGGATAGTTGGAAACTCTTT. Translation: CATWDSWKLF.

The V and J genes are TRGV2 and TRGJ1 or TRGJ2. This CDR3 has 13 amino acids. V was pared by 3 bases and J by 6 bases, with 8 bases of the junction left unmatched. CDR1 and CDR2 from the germline V gene are EGSNGY and YDSYNSKV. CDR3 loop: CATWDRSCYKKLF. For the CDR3, the DNA is TGTGCCACCTGGGACAGGTCTTGTTATAAGAAACTCTTT.

This chain connects TRGV9 to TRGJ1 or TRGJ2. This CDR3 spans 12 amino acids. Germline values: CDR1 GITISATS, CDR2 ISYDGTV (reference sequence). Losses at the gene ends were 9 bases for V and 5 bases for J; bases not matched to a gene: 10. CDR3 sequence reads: CALGRGNYKKLF. Here the CDR3 DNA reads TGTGCCTTGGGAAGGGGGAATTATAAGAAACTCTTT.

This chain uses TRGV4 with TRGJ1 or TRGJ2. The CDR3 is 11 residues long. V lost 9 bases to trimming and J lost 3 bases; unmatched junction nucleotides: 5. CDR1 is EGSTGY, CDR2 YDSYTSSV, per germline. The CDR3 coding sequence is TGTGCCACCCACCTTTATTATAAGAAACTCTTT. Protein: CATHLYYKKLF.

The V gene is TRGV9, the J gene TRGJP1. The CDR3 is made up of 12 amino acids. V dropped 6 bases and J dropped 6; count of bases not matched to a gene: 4. Germline V CDR1 and CDR2: GITISATS, ISYDGTV (reference sequence). The CDR3 DNA reads TGTGCCTTGTGGAGGTCTGGTTGGTTCAAGATATTT. Protein: CALWRSGWFKIF.

On this clone: Other DNA sequences in this sample translate to the same CDR3. The genes are TRGV2 and TRGJ1 or TRGJ2. CDR3 length: 14 residues. Trimming cost V 0 bases and J 3 bases; bases outside gene matches: 5. The germline gives CDR1 EGSNGY, CDR2 YDSYNSKV. This chain's CDR3 is CATWDGPSYYKKLF. The CDR3 DNA follows: TGTGCCACCTGGGACGGGCCCTCTTATTATAAGAAACTCTTT.

A remark on this clone: Germline and junction disagree at one end, which may indicate a read error. The chain combines TRGV8 with TRGJ1 or TRGJ2. The CDR3 has 14 residues. Per the germline V gene, CDR1 is VENAVY and CDR2 is YDSYNSRV. CDR3 in amino acids: CATWDKAGYYKNLF. For the CDR3, the DNA is TGTGCCACCTGGGATAAAGCTGGTTATTATAAGAATCTCTTT.

This clone turned up a few times. The J gene is TRGJP2, the V gene TRGV2. Germline CDR1 reads EGSNGY; CDR2 reads YDSYNSKV. Germline trimming cut 3 bases from V and 2 bases from J; bases unmatched to any gene: 6. This CDR3 spans 15 amino acids. The CDR3 loop reads CATWDTVSSDWIKTF. The CDR3 nucleotides are TGTGCCACCTGGGACACTGTCAGTAGTGATTGGATCAAGACGTTT.

Regarding this clone: An end of the junction differs from the germline gene, which may be a read error. Additional DNA sequences in this sample encode the identical CDR3. This chain uses TRGV9 with TRGJ1 or TRGJ2. CDR1 is GITISATS and CDR2 is ISYDGTV in the germline V gene (reference sequence). The CDR3 totals 14 residues. Here the CDR3 reads CALWEVQGDYKKLF. CDR3 nucleotides: TGTGCCTTATGGGAGGTGCAGGGGGATTATAAGAAACTCTTT.

The chain carries TRGV3 and TRGJ1 or TRGJ2. Trimming removed 1 base from V and 0 bases from J; junction bases left unmatched: 9. The length of the CDR3 is 16 residues. Germline CDR1 and CDR2: VTNTFY and YDVSTARD (reference sequence). The CDR3 DNA is TGTGCCACCTGGGACAGAATTAATTCGAATTATTATAAGAAACTCTTT. Translating it yields CATWDRINSNYYKKLF.

A few counts support this clone. This same CDR3 is encoded by further DNA sequences in the sample. The chain employs TRGV4 and TRGJ1 or TRGJ2. The CDR3 consists of 13 residues. J lost 4 bases, V lost 0 bases, and 3 bases had no gene match. CDR1 and CDR2 from the germline V gene are EGSTGY and YDSYTSSV. In DNA form, the CDR3 reads TGTGCCACCTGGGATGGGAGATATTATAAGAAACTCTTT. This translates into CATWDGRYYKKLF.

There are a few counts of this clone. The V call is TRGV9, the J call TRGJ1 or TRGJ2. CDR1 and CDR2 (germline): GITISATS, ISYDGTV (reference sequence). The CDR3 contains 10 residues. V lost 12 bases, J lost 3 bases, and 5 bases stayed unmatched. CDR3 in amino acids: CAPSYYKKLF. CDR3 nucleotide sequence: TGTGCCCCTTCTTATTATAAGAAACTCTTT.

The V call is TRGV3, the J call TRGJ1 or TRGJ2. The CDR3 consists of 14 residues. Per the germline V gene, CDR1 is VTNTFY and CDR2 is YDVSTARD (reference sequence). Losses at the gene ends were 1 base for V and 4 bases for J; bases not matched to a gene: 7. CDR3 in DNA: TGTGCCACCTGGGACAGAGTGTTGTATTATAAGAAACTCTTT. Its translation is CATWDRVLYYKKLF.

This chain uses TRGV9 with TRGJ1 or TRGJ2. The CDR3 is 14 residues long. Trimming took 2 bases from V and 3 from J; bases not matched to a gene: 7. CDR1 and CDR2 from the germline V gene are GITISATS and ISYDGTV (reference sequence). The CDR3 is CALWEARSYYKKLF. CDR3 sequence (DNA): TGTGCCTTGTGGGAGGCCCGGAGTTATTATAAGAAACTCTTT.

Worth noting for this clone: One end of the junction fails to match germline, which may point to a read error. J is TRGJ1 or TRGJ2 and V is TRGV9. The CDR3 is made up of 14 amino acids. CDR1 GITISATS and CDR2 ISYDGTV come from the germline V gene (reference sequence). This CDR3 reads CALWEEMNHYKKLF. The DNA for the CDR3 is TGTGCCTTGTGGGAGGAGATGAATCATTATAAGAAACTCTTT.

As concerns this clone: One junction end does not reproduce the germline sequence, and a read error may be involved. The rearrangement uses TRGV5 and TRGJ1 or TRGJ2. Per germline, CDR1 VINAFY and CDR2 YDVSNSKD. This CDR3 spans 13 amino acids. The CDR3 region is CATWNRPCYKKLF. The CDR3 DNA sequence: TGTGCCACCTGGAACAGGCCATGTTATAAGAAACTCTTT.

This chain joins TRGV5 and TRGJP1. CDR1 VINAFY and CDR2 YDVSNSKD come from the germline V gene. The V gene end was trimmed by 3 bases and the J gene end by 7 bases; junction bases not matched to a gene: 5. The CDR3 runs 13 residues. The CDR3 nucleotides read TGTGCCACCTGGGACGGGAATGGTTGGTTCAAGATATTT. Translated, it gives CATWDGNGWFKIF.

This clone was counted a few times. A much larger clone sits a single nucleotide away, making a read error possible. The chain has TRGV3 and TRGJ1 or TRGJ2. CDR1 is VTNTFY, CDR2 YDVSTARD, per germline (reference sequence). After removal of 4 bases from V and 5 bases from J, the junction contained 5 bases not matched to a gene. This CDR3 has 12 amino acids. The CDR3, as DNA: TGTGCCACCTGGGAGGGGGATTATAAGAAACTCTTT. Encoded protein: CATWEGDYKKLF.

The gene calls are TRGV2 and TRGJ1 or TRGJ2. V shed 2 bases and J 8 bases; nucleotides not matched to a gene: 6. The germline V gene encodes CDR1 EGSNGY and CDR2 YDSYNSKV. CDR3 length equals 12 residues. CDR3 in amino acids: CATWDAPDKKLF. The CDR3 DNA follows: TGTGCCACCTGGGACGCGCCAGATAAGAAACTCTTT.

With respect to this clone: The sample has other DNA sequences that encode this CDR3 too. The gene calls are TRGV4 and TRGJ1 or TRGJ2. CDR3 size: 15 residues. The germline CDR1 and CDR2 sequences are EGSTGY and YDSYTSSV. Trimming cost V 0 bases and J 3 bases; bases outside gene matches: 8. CDR3 region: CATWDGQEGYYKKLF. For the CDR3, the DNA is TGTGCCACCTGGGATGGGCAAGAGGGTTATTATAAGAAACTCTTT.

This clone was observed a few times. The chain joins TRGV2 to TRGJ1 or TRGJ2. Looked up from germline, CDR1 is EGSNGY and CDR2 is YDSYNSKV. The trim removed 3 bases at V and 6 bases at J, leaving 8 bases unmatched. The CDR3 consists of 13 residues. CDR3 sequence reads: CATWDPIFYKKLF. CDR3 sequence (DNA): TGTGCCACCTGGGACCCCATCTTTTATAAGAAACTCTTT.

The V and J genes are TRGV8 and TRGJP2. J gave up 1 base and V 4 bases, and 6 bases lay outside the gene matches. This CDR3 has 15 residues. Germline values: CDR1 VENAVY, CDR2 YDSYNSRV. The CDR3 reads CATWDVASSDWIKTF. The CDR3 nucleotides are TGTGCCACCTGGGACGTAGCTAGTAGTGATTGGATCAAGACGTTT.